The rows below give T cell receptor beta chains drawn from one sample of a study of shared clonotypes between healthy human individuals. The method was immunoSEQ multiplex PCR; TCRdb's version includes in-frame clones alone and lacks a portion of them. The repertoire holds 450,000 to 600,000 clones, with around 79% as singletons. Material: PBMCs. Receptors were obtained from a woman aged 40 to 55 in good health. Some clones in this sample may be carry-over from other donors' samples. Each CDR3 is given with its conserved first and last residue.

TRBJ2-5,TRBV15,CATSRGDKVQETQYF
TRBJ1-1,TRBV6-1,CASGPGRSRGTEAFF
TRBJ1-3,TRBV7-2,CASSLGSVIGNTIYF
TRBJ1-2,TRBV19,CASSAPPQADRGYTF
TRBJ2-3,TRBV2,CASSLDRTDTQYF
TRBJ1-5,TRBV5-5,CASSFTGTRNQPQHF
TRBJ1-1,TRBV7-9,CASSSDIGVAFF
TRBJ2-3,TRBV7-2,CASSSRQGYIADTQYF
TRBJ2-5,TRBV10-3,CAISDGRKTSETQYF
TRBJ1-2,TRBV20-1,CSASGQLDYTF
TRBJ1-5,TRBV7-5,CARSLRALHQPQHF
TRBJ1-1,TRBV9,CASSVGGQGYTEAFF
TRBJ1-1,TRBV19,CASSIDRGTEAFF
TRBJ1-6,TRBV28,CAHRTGVNSPLHF
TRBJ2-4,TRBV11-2,CASSLRPVLAKNIQYF
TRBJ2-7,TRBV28,CASSPGTVYEQYF
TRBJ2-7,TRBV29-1,CSVTPGEPYEQYF
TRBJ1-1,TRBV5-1,CASSLASLGTEAFF
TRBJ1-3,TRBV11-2,CASSPRLTSGNTIYF
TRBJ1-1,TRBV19,CASSSVGNTEAFF
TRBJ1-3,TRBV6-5,CASSYSGTTGNTIYF
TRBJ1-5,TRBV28,CASSPPVTGTFSNQPQHF
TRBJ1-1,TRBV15,CATSRDRVNTEAFF
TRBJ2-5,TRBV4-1,CASSQGQKLAEQETQYF
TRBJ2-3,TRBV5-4,CASSLDSGRTDTQYF
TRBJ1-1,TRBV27,CASSLTDPGDTEAFF
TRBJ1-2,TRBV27,CASSFNGQGGGYTF
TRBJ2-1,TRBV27,CASLKVAASYNEQFF
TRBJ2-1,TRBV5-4,CASTRLAGAAGEQFF
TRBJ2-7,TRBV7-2,CASSSQAGGFHEQYF
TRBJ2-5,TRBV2,CASSEALRQGETQYF
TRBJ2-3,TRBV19,CASSIPGTADTQYF
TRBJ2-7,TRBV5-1,CASSLAESYEQYF
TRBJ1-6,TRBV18,CASSPPAYGRGDSPLHF
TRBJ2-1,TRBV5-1,CASSLAGGDNEQFF
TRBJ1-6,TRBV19,CASSIGTGTGGSPLHF
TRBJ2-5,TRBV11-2,CASTLVGLAEETQYF
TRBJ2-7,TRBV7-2,CASSLELAGGVEQYF
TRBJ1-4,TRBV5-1,CASSLRGPNEKLFF
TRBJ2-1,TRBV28,CATTGSPYNEQFF
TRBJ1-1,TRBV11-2,CASSSNRGLNTEAFF
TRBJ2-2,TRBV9,CASSLTTGELFF
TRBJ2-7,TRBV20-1,CSAQGLDEQYF
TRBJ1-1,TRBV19,CASSTGVRTEAFF
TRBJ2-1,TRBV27,CASSPIAEKYNEQFF
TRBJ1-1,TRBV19,CASSMPGPVNTEAFF
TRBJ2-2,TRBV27,CASSFSSLSPLGVGELFF
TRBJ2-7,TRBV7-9,CASSPTSLKGPSYEQYF
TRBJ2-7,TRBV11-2,CASSLSPGTALYEQYF
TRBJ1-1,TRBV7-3,CASSPSGWGNTEAFF
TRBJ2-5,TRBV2,CASSGTGETQYF
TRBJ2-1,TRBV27,CASSPRPPYSYNEQFF
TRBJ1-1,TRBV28,CASTFLRGRAFF
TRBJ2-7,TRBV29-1,CSVLKGYEQYF
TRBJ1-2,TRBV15,CATSRDQGSLYGYTF
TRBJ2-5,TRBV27,CASSALASQETQYF
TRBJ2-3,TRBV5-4,CASSFASGRDTQYF